The 16 T cell receptor beta chains in this list originate from one sample, sequenced in a study of blood T cell repertoires in COVID-19. TCRdb keeps only in-frame clones here, not all; method: immunoSEQ multiplex PCR. The sample contains 250,000 to 300,000 clones, roughly 90% of which appear only once. Sequences were obtained from peripheral blood. The receptors come from a woman aged 50 to 65 who had recovered from COVID-19.

The chain uses TRBV7-9 and TRBJ2-7, with TRBD2 matching over 7 bases. The CDR3 has 15 residues. With V trimmed by 5 bases and J by 6 bases, 13 bases remained unmatched. Germline V gene lookup returns CDR1 SEHNR and CDR2 FQNEAQ (reference sequence). In DNA form, the CDR3 reads TGTGCCAGCAGCCCCCCTGGGACTACCCTCACCGAGCAGTACTTC. It codes for CASSPPGTTLTEQYF.

This chain joins TRBV3-1 (or the pseudogene TRBV3-2) and TRBJ1-6; D is ambiguous. The CDR3 extends over 12 amino acids. Germline V gives CDR1 LGHDT, CDR2 YNNKEL (reference sequence). Trimming took 4 bases from V and 14 from J, leaving 12 bases between them. CDR3 nucleotides: TGTGCCAGCAGCCCCCCCACCCGGGCCCTCCACTTT. Translating it yields CASSPPTRALHF.

This clone was found many times. The chain has TRBV6-2 or TRBV6-3 and TRBJ1-5, with D possibly being TRBD1 (6 bases). Germline loops: CDR1 MNHEY, CDR2 SVGEGT. The CDR3 is 16 amino acids. V was pared by 6 bases and J by 3 bases, with 18 bases between. The CDR3 is CASSRDILFSNQPQHF. In nucleotides, the CDR3 is TGTGCCAGCAGCCGGGACATACTTTTTTCCAATCAGCCCCAGCATTTT.

The chain links TRBV5-4 to TRBJ1-3; D gene uncertain. V was clipped by 0 bases and J by 0 bases, with 7 bases between them. Germline values: CDR1 SGHNT, CDR2 YYREEE (reference sequence). The CDR3 is made up of 15 amino acids. The CDR3 region is CASSLGARSGNTIYF. The CDR3 nucleotides read TGTGCCAGCAGCTTGGGGGCGCGCTCTGGAAACACCATATATTTT.

The chain uses TRBV28 and TRBJ2-7; D may be TRBD1 (5 bases). CDR1 and CDR2 (germline): MDHEN, SYDVKM. The length of the CDR3 is 16 residues. The ends were cut back, 5 bases at V and 0 bases at J, with 17 bases in the middle. The CDR3 sequence: CASSPIRGSSSYEQYF. CDR3 sequence (DNA): TGTGCCAGCAGTCCGATTAGGGGATCCTCCTCCTACGAGCAGTACTTC.

The chain is built from TRBV7-2 and TRBJ2-7, with D possibly TRBD2 on 5 matching bases. V was cut by 4 bases and J by 0 bases, with 16 bases left in between. The CDR3 runs 16 residues. Germline values: CDR1 SGHTA, CDR2 FQGNSA. CDR3 loop: CASSSSGSYPSYEQYF. CDR3 DNA sequence: TGTGCCAGCAGCTCGAGCGGCTCTTACCCCTCCTACGAGCAGTACTTC.

This chain links TRBV5-4 with TRBJ2-7; D possibly corresponds to TRBD2 (7 bases). V was clipped by 2 bases and J by 2 bases, with 17 bases between them. CDR1 and CDR2 from the germline V gene are SGHNT and YYREEE (reference sequence). The CDR3 has 16 amino acids. In nucleotides, the CDR3 is TGTGCCAGCAGCTTTGGTCTTGGGGGGGGCGCCTACGAGCAGTACTTC. It translates to CASSFGLGGGAYEQYF.

This chain joins TRBV9 and TRBJ1-1, with TRBD1 matching over 7 bases. Germline CDR1 reads SGDLS; CDR2 reads YYNGEE. With 0 bases clipped from V and 5 bases from J, the junction kept 4 bases outside the gene matches. The CDR3 runs to 14 residues. The CDR3 is CASSVENRGTEAFF. The CDR3 coding sequence is TGTGCCAGCAGCGTAGAAAACAGGGGAACTGAAGCTTTCTTT.

The chain couples TRBV6-1 to TRBJ1-2; 8 bases are shared with TRBD1. Germline V CDR1 and CDR2: MNHNS, SASEGT. The CDR3 is 17 amino acids. V was clipped by 4 bases and J by 0 bases; unmatched bases: 10. The CDR3 region is CASSARDRRQANYGYTF. In DNA, the CDR3 is TGTGCCAGCAGTGCAAGGGACAGGCGCCAAGCTAACTATGGCTACACCTTC.

V is TRBV19 and J is TRBJ2-1, with 10 bases matching TRBD2. J was trimmed by 8 bases and V by 3 bases; bases with no gene match: 7. Looked up from germline, CDR1 is LNHDA and CDR2 is SQIVND (reference sequence). The CDR3 is 15 residues long. CDR3 region: CASSISGGAFDEQFF. The CDR3 bases are TGTGCCAGTAGTATCAGCGGGGGGGCTTTTGATGAGCAGTTCTTC.

On this clone itself: Other DNA sequences within the sample encode an identical CDR3. The chain employs TRBV5-5 and TRBJ2-2; 8 positions agree with TRBD2. The ends lost 5 bases at V and 1 base at J; junction bases unmatched: 4. The CDR3 has 15 residues. Looked up from germline, CDR1 is SGHKS and CDR2 is YYEKEE (reference sequence). This CDR3 reads CASSRTSLNTGELFF. In DNA, the CDR3 is TGTGCCAGCAGTCGGACTAGCTTGAACACCGGGGAGCTGTTTTTT.

This rearrangement joins TRBV11-2 to TRBJ2-1; TRBD2 is a possible D gene (6 bases). Germline assignment: CDR1 SGHAT and CDR2 FQNNGV. Trimming took 1 base from V and 2 from J, leaving 9 bases between them. The CDR3 sequence is 15 residues long. The CDR3 region has the DNA TGTGCCAGCAGCTTAGGGGGGGATCCCTACAATGAGCAGTTCTTC. Protein sequence: CASSLGGDPYNEQFF.

The V gene is TRBV11-2, the J gene TRBJ2-7; D might be TRBD2 (6 bases). The germline CDR1 and CDR2 sequences are SGHAT and FQNNGV. CDR3 size: 15 residues. Trimming shortened V by 2 bases and J by 1 base, and 12 bases separated the two germline ends. The CDR3 protein is CASSLSGGDSYEQYF. The CDR3 region has the DNA TGTGCCAGCAGCTTAAGTGGCGGGGATTCCTACGAGCAGTACTTC.

The rearrangement uses TRBV7-2 and TRBJ1-5; tentatively, D is TRBD1 (5 bases). With 5 bases removed from V and 6 bases from J, the gap between germline ends came to 17 bases. This CDR3 is built from 15 residues. Germline CDR1 reads SGHTA; CDR2 reads FQGNSA. Written as DNA, the CDR3 is TGTGCCAGCAGCCCACAGGAATTCGCCCGTCAGCCCCAGCATTTT. It translates to CASSPQEFARQPQHF.

This clone was recorded a few times. In nucleotides, the CDR3 is TGTGCCAGCAGCTCCACCGGACTAGCGAGAAATTACAATGAGCAGTTCTTC. This gives the protein CASSSTGLARNYNEQFF. This chain joins TRBV5-8 and TRBJ2-1, with 9 bases identical to TRBD2. CDR1 is SGHTS, CDR2 YDEGEE, per germline. V gave up 3 bases and J gave up 4 bases; unmatched junction bases: 11. The CDR3 is 17 amino acids.

The chain recombines TRBV9 with TRBJ2-1, with TRBD1 as a possible D gene (6 bases). Germline-derived CDR1 and CDR2 are SGDLS and YYNGEE. This CDR3 has 15 residues. Trimming stripped 0 bases from V and 5 bases from J, with 12 bases between. CDR3 loop: CASSVGRTANNEQFF. The DNA for the CDR3 is TGTGCCAGCAGCGTAGGGAGGACAGCCAACAATGAGCAGTTCTTC.